This TCR beta chain was identified during a study of response to subunit inactivated influenza vaccine. Regarding the study as a whole: Each seasonal influenza vaccination, the authors suggested, recruits few new T cells.

This clonotype was counted only a few times. The antigen is not known. The CDR3 runs 18 residues. Germline loops: CDR1 DFQATT, CDR2 SNEGSKA (reference sequence). The ends were cut back, 3 bases at V and 0 bases at J, with 21 bases in the middle. A single record per CDR3 protein comes from TCRdb applying MiXCR to the RT-PCR reads. The table includes 290,000 or so distinct CDR3 sequences, around 22% detected once. The material sequenced was PBMCs from blood, taken about 19 months after vaccination. V and J are TRBV20-1 and TRBJ1-3; D not resolved. This TCR was recovered from a man in his fifties or sixties who received an inactivated influenza vaccine. The CDR3 DNA reads TGCAGTGCTAGCCCCGGGCATTCCCTCCAGAGCTCTGGAAACACCATATATTTT. Translating it yields CSASPGHSLQSSGNTIYF.